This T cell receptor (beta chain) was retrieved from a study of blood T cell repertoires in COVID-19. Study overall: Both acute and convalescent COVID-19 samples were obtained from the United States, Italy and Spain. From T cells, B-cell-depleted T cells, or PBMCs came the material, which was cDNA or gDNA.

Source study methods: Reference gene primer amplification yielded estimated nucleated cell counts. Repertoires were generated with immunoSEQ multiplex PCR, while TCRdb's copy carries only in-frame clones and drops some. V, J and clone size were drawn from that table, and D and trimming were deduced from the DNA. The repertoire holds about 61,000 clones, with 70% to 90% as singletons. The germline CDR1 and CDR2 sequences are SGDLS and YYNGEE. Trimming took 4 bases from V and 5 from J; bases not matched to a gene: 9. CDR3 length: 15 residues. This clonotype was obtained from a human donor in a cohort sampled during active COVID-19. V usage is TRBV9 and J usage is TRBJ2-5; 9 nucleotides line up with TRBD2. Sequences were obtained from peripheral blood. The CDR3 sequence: CASSSAGGVMETQYF. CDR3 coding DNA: TGTGCCAGCAGCTCAGCGGGAGGAGTTATGGAGACCCAGTACTTC.